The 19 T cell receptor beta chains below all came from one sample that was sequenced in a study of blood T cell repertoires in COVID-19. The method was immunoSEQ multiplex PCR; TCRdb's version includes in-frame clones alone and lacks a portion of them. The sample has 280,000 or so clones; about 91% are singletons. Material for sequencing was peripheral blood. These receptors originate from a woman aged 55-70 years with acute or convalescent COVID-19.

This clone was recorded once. The CDR3 DNA sequence: TGTGCCAGCAGTTCACAGAGAGAAGCTTTCTTT. This sequence encodes CASSSQREAFF. The chain couples TRBV12-3 or TRBV12-4 to TRBJ1-1; D is undetermined. Between the trimmed V and J ends, which lost 4 bases and 8 bases, there was a span of 8 bases. CDR3 size: 11 residues.

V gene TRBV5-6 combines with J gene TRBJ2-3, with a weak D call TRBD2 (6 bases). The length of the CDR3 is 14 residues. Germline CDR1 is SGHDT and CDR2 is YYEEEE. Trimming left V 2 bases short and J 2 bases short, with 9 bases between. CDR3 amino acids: CASSFGLYTDTQYF. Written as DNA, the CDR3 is TGTGCCAGCAGCTTTGGACTATACACAGATACGCAGTATTTT. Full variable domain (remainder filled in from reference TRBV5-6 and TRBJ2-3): DAGVTQSPTHLIKTRGQQVTLRCSPKSGHDTVSWYQQALGQGPQFIFQYYEEEERQRGNFPDRFSGHQFPNYSSELNVNALLLGDSALYLCASSFGLYTDTQYFGPGTRLTVL.

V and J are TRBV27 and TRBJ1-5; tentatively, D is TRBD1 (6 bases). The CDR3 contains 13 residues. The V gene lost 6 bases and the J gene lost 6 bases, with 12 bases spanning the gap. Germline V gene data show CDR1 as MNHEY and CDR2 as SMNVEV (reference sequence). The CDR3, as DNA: TGTGCCAGCAGCACAGGGTGGGGTCAGCCCCAGCATTTT. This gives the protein CASSTGWGQPQHF.

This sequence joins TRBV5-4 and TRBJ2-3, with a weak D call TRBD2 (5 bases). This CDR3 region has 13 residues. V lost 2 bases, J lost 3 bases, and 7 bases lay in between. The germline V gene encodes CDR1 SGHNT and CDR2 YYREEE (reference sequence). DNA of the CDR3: TGTGCCAGCAGCTTCGGGGTAACAGATACGCAGTATTTT. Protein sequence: CASSFGVTDTQYF.

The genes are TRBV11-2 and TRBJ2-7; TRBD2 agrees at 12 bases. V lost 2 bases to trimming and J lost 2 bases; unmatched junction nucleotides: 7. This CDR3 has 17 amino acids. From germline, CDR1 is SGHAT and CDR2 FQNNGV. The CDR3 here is CASSLSLAGGGTYEQYF. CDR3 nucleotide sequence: TGTGCCAGCAGCTTATCCCTAGCGGGAGGGGGGACCTACGAGCAGTACTTC.

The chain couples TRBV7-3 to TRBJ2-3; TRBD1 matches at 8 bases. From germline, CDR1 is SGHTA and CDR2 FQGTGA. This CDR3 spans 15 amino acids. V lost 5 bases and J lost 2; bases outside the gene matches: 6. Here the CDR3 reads CASSMGTGNTDTQYF. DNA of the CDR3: TGTGCCAGCAGCATGGGGACAGGAAACACAGATACGCAGTATTTT.

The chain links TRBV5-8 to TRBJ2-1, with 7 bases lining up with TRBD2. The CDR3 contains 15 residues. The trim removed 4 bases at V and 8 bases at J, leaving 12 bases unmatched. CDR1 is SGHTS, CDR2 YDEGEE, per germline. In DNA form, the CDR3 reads TGTGCCAGCAGCCACCTAGCGGTAGGGGTCGATGAGCAGTTCTTC. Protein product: CASSHLAVGVDEQFF.

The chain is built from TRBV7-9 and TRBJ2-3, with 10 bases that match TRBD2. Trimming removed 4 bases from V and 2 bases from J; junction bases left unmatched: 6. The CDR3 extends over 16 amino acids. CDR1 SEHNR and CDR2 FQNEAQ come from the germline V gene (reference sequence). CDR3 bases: TGTGCCAGCAGCTCCTCTAGCGGGAGTTACACAGATACGCAGTATTTT. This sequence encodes CASSSSSGSYTDTQYF. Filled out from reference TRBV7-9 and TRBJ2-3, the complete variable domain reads DTGVSQNPRHKITKRGQNVTFRCDPISEHNRLYWYRQTLGQGPEFLTYFQNEAQLEKSRLLSDRFSAERPKGSFSTLEIQRTEQGDSAMYLCASSSSSGSYTDTQYFGPGTRLTVL.

The CDR3 sequence is CASSLTGGHERGRGYTF. Written as DNA, the CDR3 is TGTGCCAGCAGTTTAACCGGAGGTCACGAGAGGGGGAGAGGCTACACCTTC. The chain couples TRBV27 to TRBJ1-2, with a tentative D call TRBD1 (6 bases). CDR1 is MNHEY and CDR2 is SMNVEV in the germline V gene (reference sequence). The V gene lost 2 bases and the J gene lost 8 bases, with 24 bases spanning the gap. This CDR3 spans 17 amino acids.

Here the CDR3 reads CASGGRNEQFF. CDR3 nucleotide sequence: TGTGCCAGCGGAGGCCGCAATGAGCAGTTCTTC. The chain couples TRBV6-5 to TRBJ2-1; maybe TRBD2 (5 bases). This CDR3 region has 11 residues. Looked up from germline, CDR1 is MNHEY and CDR2 is SVGAGI. Trimming took 8 bases from V and 6 from J, leaving 8 bases between them.

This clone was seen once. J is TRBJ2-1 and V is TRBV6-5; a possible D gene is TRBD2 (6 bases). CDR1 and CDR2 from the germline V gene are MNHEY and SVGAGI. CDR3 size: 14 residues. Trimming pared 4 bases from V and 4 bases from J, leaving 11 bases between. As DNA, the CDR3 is TGTGCCAGCAGTTCCCGGGACTGGTACAATGAGCAGTTCTTC. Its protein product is CASSSRDWYNEQFF.

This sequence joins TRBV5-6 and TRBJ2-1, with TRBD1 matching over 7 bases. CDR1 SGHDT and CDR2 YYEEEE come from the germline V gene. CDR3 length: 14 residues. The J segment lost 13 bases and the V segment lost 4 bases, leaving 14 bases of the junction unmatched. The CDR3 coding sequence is TGTGCCAGCAGCCGACCGACCGGGACAGAGACCCAGTTCTTC. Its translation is CASSRPTGTETQFF.

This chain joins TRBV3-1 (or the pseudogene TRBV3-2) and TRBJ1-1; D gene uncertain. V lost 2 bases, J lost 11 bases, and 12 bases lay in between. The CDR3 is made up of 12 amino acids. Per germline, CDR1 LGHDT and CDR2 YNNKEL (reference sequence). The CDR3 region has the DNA TGTGCCAGCAGCCAATTACCGGGAGGGGCTTTCTTT. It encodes CASSQLPGGAFF.

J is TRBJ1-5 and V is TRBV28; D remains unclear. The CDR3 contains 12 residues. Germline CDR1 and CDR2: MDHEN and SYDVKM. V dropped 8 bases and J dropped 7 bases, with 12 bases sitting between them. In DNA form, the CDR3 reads TGTGCCAGCGACCCCGGGGAGCAGCCCCAGCATTTT. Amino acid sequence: CASDPGEQPQHF.

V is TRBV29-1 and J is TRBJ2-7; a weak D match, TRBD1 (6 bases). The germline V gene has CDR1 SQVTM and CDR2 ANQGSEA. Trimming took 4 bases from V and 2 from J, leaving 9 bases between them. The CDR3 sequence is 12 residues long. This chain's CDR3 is CSVAQGPYEQYF. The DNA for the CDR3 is TGCAGCGTTGCACAGGGACCCTACGAGCAGTACTTC.

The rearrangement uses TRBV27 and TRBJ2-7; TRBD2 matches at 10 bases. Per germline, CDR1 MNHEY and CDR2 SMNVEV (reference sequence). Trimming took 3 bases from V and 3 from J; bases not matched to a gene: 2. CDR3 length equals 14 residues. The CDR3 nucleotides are TGTGCCAGCAGTTTTGCTAGCGGGGGCTACGAGCAGTACTTC. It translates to CASSFASGGYEQYF.

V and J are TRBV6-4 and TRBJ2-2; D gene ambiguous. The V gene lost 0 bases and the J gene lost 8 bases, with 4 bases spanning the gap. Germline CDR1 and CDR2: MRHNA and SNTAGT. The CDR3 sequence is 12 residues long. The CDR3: CASSDSTGELFF. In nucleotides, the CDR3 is TGTGCCAGCAGTGACTCTACAGGGGAGCTGTTTTTT.

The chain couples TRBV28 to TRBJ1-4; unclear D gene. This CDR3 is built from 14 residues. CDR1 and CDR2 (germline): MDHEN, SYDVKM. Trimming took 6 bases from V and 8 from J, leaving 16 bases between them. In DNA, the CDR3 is TGTGCCAGCAGCAACGACGGGTGGGAGGAAAAACTGTTTTTT. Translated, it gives CASSNDGWEEKLFF. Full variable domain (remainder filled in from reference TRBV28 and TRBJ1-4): DVKVTQSSRYLVKRTGEKVFLECVQDMDHENMFWYRQDPGLGLRLIYFSYDVKMKEKGDIPEGYSVSREKKERFSLILESASTNQTSMYLCASSNDGWEEKLFFGSGTQLSVL.

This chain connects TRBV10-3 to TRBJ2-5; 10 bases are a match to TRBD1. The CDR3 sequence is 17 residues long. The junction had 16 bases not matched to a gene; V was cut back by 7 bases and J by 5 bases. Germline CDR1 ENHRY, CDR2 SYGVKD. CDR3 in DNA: TGTGCCATCAATTATCCGGGACAGGGGCCGCTTCGGGAGACCCAGTACTTC. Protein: CAINYPGQGPLRETQYF.